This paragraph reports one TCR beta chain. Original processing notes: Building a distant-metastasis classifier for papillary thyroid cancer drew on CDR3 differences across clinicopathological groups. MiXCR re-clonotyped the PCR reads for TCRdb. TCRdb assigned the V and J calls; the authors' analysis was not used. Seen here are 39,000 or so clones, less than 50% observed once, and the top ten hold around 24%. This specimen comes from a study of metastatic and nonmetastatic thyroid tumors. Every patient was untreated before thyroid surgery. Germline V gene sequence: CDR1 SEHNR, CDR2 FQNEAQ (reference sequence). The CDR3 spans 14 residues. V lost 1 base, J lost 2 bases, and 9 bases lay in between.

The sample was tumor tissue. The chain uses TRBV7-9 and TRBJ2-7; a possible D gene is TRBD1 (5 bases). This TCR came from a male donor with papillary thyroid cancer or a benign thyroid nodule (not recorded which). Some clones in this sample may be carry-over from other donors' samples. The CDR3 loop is CASSLVGDPYEQYF. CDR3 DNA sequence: TGTGCCAGCAGCTTAGTAGGGGATCCCTACGAGCAGTACTTC.